These 26 T cell receptor beta chains originate from one sample sequenced in a study of CD8+CD57+ T cells in acquired aplastic anemia. Selection for sequencing was limited to patients who had shown CD8+CD57+ cell expansion by flow cytometry. The TCR beta profiling, which covered VDJ combination and CDR3 sequence, was carried out using genomic DNA as the template. TCRdb redid the calling of the reads with MiXCR, one entry per CDR3 protein. The sample includes about 160,000 distinct CDR3 sequences, roughly 48% seen only once; the top ten take roughly 3.1%. Source material: sorted CD4+, CD8+, or CD8+CD57+ T cells (not recorded which) from PBMCs. Receptors were obtained from a human donor with aplastic anemia.

The V call is TRBV7-6, the J call TRBJ2-7, with a tentative D call TRBD2 (6 bases). CDR3 length: 15 amino acids. The V and J ends lost 4 bases and 8 bases respectively, with 21 bases between them. Germline V CDR1 and CDR2: SGHVS, FNYEAQ. For the CDR3, the DNA is TGTGCCAGCAGCTCCCATAGGGCGGGATCCACTAAGCAGTACTTC. Its translation is CASSSHRAGSTKQYF.

This clonotype was counted at least ten times. The chain recombines TRBV6-1 with TRBJ2-5, with D perhaps given as TRBD1 or TRBD2 (5 bases each). The CDR3 covers 15 residues. V lost 9 bases and J 7 bases, leaving 24 bases between the germline ends. CDR1 and CDR2 (germline): MNHNS, SASEGT. This CDR3 reads CASENGGGFGGTQYF. The CDR3 DNA is TGTGCCAGTGAAAACGGTGGGGGATTTGGCGGGACCCAGTACTTC.

Here the CDR3 DNA reads TGTGCCAGCAGTGAATTCCGGACAGGGGGGAGCTATGGCTACACCTTC. This encodes CASSEFRTGGSYGYTF. This chain links TRBV25-1 with TRBJ1-2; 10 bases fit TRBD1. Germline trimming cut 1 base from V and 4 bases from J; bases unmatched to any gene: 6. This CDR3 comprises 16 residues. Germline V gives CDR1 MGHDK, CDR2 SYGVNS.

This clonotype was seen repeatedly, ten times or more. Compared with germline, one end of the junction differs, possibly owing to a read error. The rearrangement joins TRBV7-7 to TRBJ2-5, with D possibly being TRBD2 (5 bases). This CDR3 contains 17 residues. Germline V CDR1 and CDR2: SSHAT, FNYEAQ (reference sequence). The CDR3 DNA reads TGTGCTAGCAGCTTAGTGGCGGGTACCAGTGGGCAAGAGACCCAGTACTTC. Translated, it gives CASSLVAGTSGQETQYF.

This clonotype was observed many times. The chain links TRBV27 to TRBJ1-5; 7 nucleotides agree with TRBD1. Unmatched junction bases numbered 9, after V lost 8 bases and J lost 2 bases. The CDR3 is made up of 15 amino acids. Germline V gene lookup returns CDR1 MNHEY and CDR2 SMNVEV (reference sequence). In DNA, the CDR3 is TGTGCCAGCCGACAACAGGGGATGCGCAATCAGCCCCAGCATTTT. Translating it yields CASRQQGMRNQPQHF.

J is TRBJ1-1 and V is TRBV29-1, with D hard to call. With 6 bases removed from V and 4 bases from J, the gap between germline ends came to 9 bases. CDR3 length: 11 amino acids. Germline V CDR1 and CDR2: SQVTM, ANQGSEA. The CDR3 DNA is TGCAGCGTATATGAGGGCACTGAAGCTTTCTTT. Protein product: CSVYEGTEAFF.

This clonotype was observed many times. The chain couples TRBV7-2 to TRBJ1-5; D ambiguous. The V end lost 5 bases, the J end lost 4 bases, and 12 bases lay between the germline ends. This CDR3 spans 14 amino acids. Germline CDR1 and CDR2: SGHTA and FQGNSA. CDR3 protein: CASSPTRRNQPQHF. In DNA, the CDR3 is TGTGCCAGCAGCCCAACACGCCGAAATCAGCCCCAGCATTTT.

The rearrangement links TRBV18 to TRBJ2-2; the D gene is possibly TRBD2 (6 bases). The CDR3 runs 16 residues. Trimming left V 4 bases short and J 2 bases short, with 14 bases between. The germline CDR1 and CDR2 sequences are KGHSH and LQKENI. CDR3 bases: TGTGCCAGCTCACGACGTTCAGGGACTAACACCGGGGAGCTGTTTTTT. Its translation: CASSRRSGTNTGELFF.

Ten or more counts support this clonotype. The V call is TRBV11-3, the J call TRBJ2-7; D is ambiguous. Germline V gene sequence: CDR1 SGHNT, CDR2 YENEEA. The CDR3 spans 13 residues. V was clipped by 5 bases and J by 7 bases, with 15 bases between them. The CDR3 coding sequence is TGTGCCAGCAGCGCGAGAGAGGTTCAGGAGCAGTACTTC. Amino acid sequence: CASSAREVQEQYF.

The chain joins TRBV15 to TRBJ1-4; 8 nucleotides align to TRBD1. The CDR3 is made up of 13 amino acids. J gave up 14 bases and V 3 bases, and 8 bases lay outside the gene matches. Germline assignment: CDR1 LNHNV and CDR2 YYDKDF (reference sequence). The DNA for the CDR3 is TGTGCCACCAGCAGTTATGGAGACAGGGGTCTGTTTTTT. Translation: CATSSYGDRGLFF.

The chain couples TRBV24-1 to TRBJ2-7, with 8 bases matching TRBD1. CDR3 length: 13 amino acids. V shed 4 bases, J shed 2 bases, and the junction held 0 bases outside the gene matches. The germline CDR1 and CDR2 sequences are KGHDR and SFDVKD. As DNA, the CDR3 is TGTGCCACCAGTGAGGGACAGGCCTACGAGCAGTACTTC. The encoded protein is CATSEGQAYEQYF.

This clonotype was found many times. The CDR3 region has the DNA TGTGCCAGCAGCTGGACAGAAAACAATGAGCAGTTCTTC. It yields the protein CASSWTENNEQFF. The chain uses TRBV9 and TRBJ2-1; a weak D match, TRBD1 (6 bases). V lost 4 bases, J lost 5 bases, and 10 bases lay in between. The CDR3 extends over 13 amino acids. Germline assignment: CDR1 SGDLS and CDR2 YYNGEE. Complete variable domain (other parts from reference TRBV9 and TRBJ2-1): DSGVTQTPKHLITATGQRVTLRCSPRSGDLSVYWYQQSLDQGLQFLIQYYNGEERAKGNILERFSAQQFPDLHSELNLSSLELGDSALYFCASSWTENNEQFFGPGTRLTVL.

The rearrangement joins TRBV29-1 to TRBJ2-7, with 10 bases identical to TRBD2. V was pared by 6 bases and J by 7 bases, with 9 bases of the junction left unmatched. CDR3 size: 13 residues. CDR1 and CDR2 (germline): SQVTM, ANQGSEA. DNA of the CDR3: TGCAGCGTGAGCGGGAGGGGCTACAATGAGCAGTACTTC. The encoded protein is CSVSGRGYNEQYF.

The CDR3: CSSYGGGGTEAFF. CDR3 nucleotides: TGCAGCAGTTACGGAGGGGGAGGCACTGAAGCTTTCTTT. This sequence joins TRBV29-1 and TRBJ1-1; D perhaps matches TRBD1 (6 bases). Germline CDR1 is SQVTM and CDR2 is ANQGSEA. V lost 8 bases to trimming and J lost 4 bases, with 17 bases between them. The CDR3 consists of 13 residues.

This clonotype occurred many times. The rearrangement joins TRBV19 to TRBJ2-3, with D unresolved. Trimming removed 3 bases at V and 5 bases at J, with 6 bases between. Germline V CDR1 and CDR2: LNHDA, SQIVND (reference sequence). This CDR3 spans 12 amino acids. CDR3 sequence reads: CASSILGDTQYF. CDR3 DNA: TGTGCCAGTAGTATCTTGGGAGATACGCAGTATTTT.

This clonotype occurred many times. The chain has TRBV5-6 and TRBJ1-6, with 7 bases that match TRBD1. The J segment lost 6 bases and the V segment lost 4 bases, leaving 7 bases of the junction unmatched. The CDR3 consists of 15 residues. CDR1 and CDR2 from the germline V gene are SGHDT and YYEEEE. The CDR3 DNA follows: TGTGCCAGCAGCCCGCGGGACAGACCTAATTCACCCCTCCACTTT. As protein: CASSPRDRPNSPLHF. The variable domain in full, completed from reference TRBV5-6 and TRBJ1-6, reads DAGVTQSPTHLIKTRGQQVTLRCSPKSGHDTVSWYQQALGQGPQFIFQYYEEEERQRGNFPDRFSGHQFPNYSSELNVNALLLGDSALYLCASSPRDRPNSPLHFGNGTRLTVT.

Comment on this clonotype: A read error may be the cause here, since a much bigger clone is one base away. The conserved phenylalanine or tryptophan normally closing the CDR3 is absent here, so this likely arose from a read error. The chain combines TRBV11-2 with TRBJ2-7; a possible D gene is TRBD2 (5 bases). CDR3 size: 16 residues. Germline V gives CDR1 SGHAT, CDR2 FQNNGV. Trimming shortened V by 3 bases and J by 4 bases, and 19 bases separated the two germline ends. This CDR3 is CASSLSDPSGLYEQYC. CDR3 sequence (DNA): TGTGCCAGCAGCTTGTCTGACCCGAGCGGACTTTACGAGCAGTACTGC.

This chain links TRBV6-5 with TRBJ1-3; D is ambiguous. Germline loops: CDR1 MNHEY, CDR2 SVGAGI. V lost 0 bases and J 0 bases, leaving 9 bases between the germline ends. The CDR3 is 16 amino acids. The DNA of the CDR3 is TGTGCCAGCAGTTACTCTAGCAGCCGCTCTGGAAACACCATATATTTT. Protein sequence: CASSYSSSRSGNTIYF.

This clonotype was counted ten times or more. V usage is TRBV15 and J usage is TRBJ1-4, with 7 bases aligning to TRBD1. Trimming cost V 5 bases and J 8 bases; bases outside gene matches: 5. CDR3 size: 13 residues. Germline V CDR1 and CDR2: LNHNV, YYDKDF (reference sequence). The CDR3 loop is CATSARQGEKLFF. CDR3 in DNA: TGTGCCACCAGCGCGCGACAGGGAGAAAAACTGTTTTTT.

There are many counts of this clonotype. The V and J genes are TRBV19 and TRBJ1-2; no clear D gene. V lost 3 bases and J lost 5, with 13 bases in between. The CDR3 length is 14 residues. Germline CDR1 is LNHDA and CDR2 is SQIVND (reference sequence). The CDR3 loop reads CASSISAGGYGYTF. The CDR3 nucleotides are TGTGCCAGTAGTATCTCCGCAGGAGGGTATGGCTACACCTTC.

This clonotype appeared many times. The chain combines TRBV5-1 with TRBJ2-1, with a tentative D call TRBD2 (5 bases). Germline V gene sequence: CDR1 SGHRS, CDR2 YFSETQ. There are 14 residues in the CDR3. Trimming removed 0 bases from V and 5 bases from J, with 9 bases in between. This CDR3 is CASSLGRGDNEQFF. The CDR3 DNA reads TGCGCCAGCAGCTTGGGACGGGGAGACAATGAGCAGTTCTTC.

V and J are TRBV29-1 and TRBJ1-1; D unclear. Trimming took off 6 bases at V and 1 base at J, with 9 bases between the two ends. The CDR3 loop spans 12 amino acids. Germline V gene lookup returns CDR1 SQVTM and CDR2 ANQGSEA. The CDR3 sequence: CSVTHGNTEAFF. The CDR3, as DNA: TGCAGCGTGACACATGGGAACACTGAAGCTTTCTTT.

This clonotype was counted many times. The chain links TRBV6-1 to TRBJ2-7; unclear D gene. The germline V gene encodes CDR1 MNHNS and CDR2 SASEGT. V was shortened by 8 bases and J by 9 bases, with 20 bases between the two germline ends. The CDR3 is made up of 13 amino acids. Written as DNA, the CDR3 is TGTGCCAGCGAATCGGTTCCGCCCCCCGGGCAGTACTTC. This encodes CASESVPPPGQYF.

A note on this clonotype: With a much larger clone just one base away, this may be a read error. V is TRBV5-4 and J is TRBJ1-1; possible D gene TRBD1, 5 bases. There are 13 residues in the CDR3. The V gene's germline CDR1 is SGHNT and CDR2 YYREEE (reference sequence). CDR3 amino acids: CACSSGLNGGAFF. The DNA for the CDR3 is TGTGCCTGCAGCTCGGGACTTAACGGAGGAGCTTTCTTT.

The chain uses TRBV15 and TRBJ1-1; no reliable D call. Trimming left V 4 bases short and J 0 bases short, with 9 bases between. Looked up from germline, CDR1 is LNHNV and CDR2 is YYDKDF (reference sequence). This CDR3 spans 14 amino acids. CDR3 nucleotides: TGTGCCACCAGCATACGACAACTGAACACTGAAGCTTTCTTT. It codes for CATSIRQLNTEAFF.

This clonotype was seen repeatedly, ten times or more. This sequence joins TRBV20-1 and TRBJ1-4, with D hard to call. V was trimmed by 3 bases and J by 2 bases, leaving 10 bases between them. The germline V gene encodes CDR1 DFQATT and CDR2 SNEGSKA (reference sequence). The CDR3 covers 14 residues. The CDR3 protein is CSASYVGTNEKLFF. The CDR3 coding sequence is TGCAGTGCTAGCTACGTTGGGACTAATGAAAAACTGTTTTTT.